The TCR beta chain described here comes from a study of T cell repertoires in cytomegalovirus infection. Study in general: Matching HLA type and CMV infection were both indicated by public TCR beta signatures.

MiXCR was run by TCRdb on the reads, yielding one entry per CDR3 protein. The table lists under 800,000 distinct CDR3 sequences, approximately 24% of them singletons. Germline-derived CDR1 and CDR2 are SGHVS and FNYEAQ. The CDR3 extends over 18 amino acids. V shed 1 base and J 3 bases; nucleotides not matched to a gene: 12. This clonotype was recorded many times. As yet, its antigen is unknown. Overall study results and limits: HLA-C-restricted, CMV-specific TCR beta clonotypes were dominant ex vivo. Frequencies of public TCR beta families were cumulated, and this identified carriers of CMV plus the relevant HLA.

The receptor's source is a human donor in good health (CMV status not recorded). Some clones in this sample may be carry-over from other donors' samples. The chain links TRBV7-6 to TRBJ1-1; 9 bases are shared with TRBD1. Input material: CD8+ T cells from PBMCs. CDR3 nucleotide sequence: TGTGCCAGCAGCTTAGAACCGGGACAGGGATATGGGGACACTGAAGCTTTCTTT. The encoded protein is CASSLEPGQGYGDTEAFF.